The clone carrying this T cell receptor beta chain was seen a handful of times. The target antigen is unknown. This CDR3 is 15 amino acids long. V lost 5 bases to trimming and J lost 2 bases; unmatched junction nucleotides: 6. Looked up from germline, CDR1 is SEHNR and CDR2 is FQNEAQ (reference sequence). The record originates from a study of blood T cells in healthy people across ages. General study findings and limits: CMV status of donors was unknown, possibly confounding expanded clonotype changes.

A sample-barcoded 5' primer and a J-beta primer mix were used in a second PCR of about 7 to 12 cycles. One entry per CDR3 protein results from TCRdb running MiXCR on the 5' RACE reads. The sample records about 1,500,000 distinct CDR3 sequences, 42% being singletons. The sequence derives from a woman aged 18-29 years in good health. Input material: blood. The chain uses TRBV7-9 and TRBJ2-3; the match to TRBD1 covers 8 bases. CDR3 in amino acids: CASSRGQADTDTQYF. The CDR3 nucleotides read TGTGCCAGCAGCCGGGGACAGGCGGACACAGATACGCAGTATTTT.